The 27 T cell receptor beta chains in this list originate from one sample, sequenced in a study (dated by TCRdb to the mid-2010s). Library preparation employed multiplex PCR. Sequenced on an Ion Torrent PGM. In the roughly 20-patient analysis, TRBV12-4/TRBJ1-2 clonotypes were amplified using adaptor-ligated barcode primers. TCRdb redid the processing of the public reads, applying fastp at Q25 and MiXCR, and retained in-frame beta chains. For every CDR3 protein sequence, its rows merge into one entry that carries the most common genes and DNA. The sample table contains about 520 distinct CDR3 sequences; only one count was recorded for roughly 0.37% of them. The ten largest account for roughly 26% of the sample. Cells that were CD4+CD25+CD127-/low were the ones isolated as Tregs. Sequencing was carried out using tumor-infiltrating Tregs sorted from the breast tumor. The receptors originated from a female donor with breast cancer.

This clonotype is labeled as medium-sized. The gene calls are TRBV12-3 or TRBV12-4 and TRBJ1-2; 9 bases align to TRBD1. The V and J ends lost 5 bases and 8 bases, in that order; junction bases with no gene match: 9. The CDR3 contains 14 residues. In DNA form, the CDR3 reads TGTGCCAGCAGTCCAAGCGGGACAGGGTTGGGCTACACCTTC. As protein: CASSPSGTGLGYTF.

This clonotype counts as large (0.1 to 1%). V and J are TRBV12-3 or TRBV12-4 and TRBJ1-2; D not certain. The V end lost 6 bases, the J end lost 8 bases, and 19 bases lay between the germline ends. There are 14 residues in the CDR3. In nucleotides, the CDR3 is TGTGCCAGCAGGGACCCACTCGGGCTAAACGGCTACACCTTC. Protein: CASRDPLGLNGYTF.

This clonotype is labeled medium-sized (0.01 to 0.1%). The V call is TRBV12-3 or TRBV12-4, the J call TRBJ1-2; D is perhaps TRBD1 (6 bases). The CDR3 sequence is 13 residues long. V was pared by 4 bases and J by 6 bases, with 12 bases between. The DNA for the CDR3 is TGTGCCAGCAGTTCCAGCCCAGGGGATGGCTACACCTTC. Its translation: CASSSSPGDGYTF.

By proportion, this clonotype is medium-sized (0.01 to 0.1%). In nucleotides, the CDR3 is TGTGCCAGCAGTTTGCAGGGGCGCGCCTATGGCTACACCTTC. Residues: CASSLQGRAYGYTF. The rearrangement uses TRBV12-3 or TRBV12-4 and TRBJ1-2; D perhaps matches TRBD1 (6 bases). The V gene lost 3 bases and the J gene lost 4 bases, with 12 bases spanning the gap. This CDR3 has 14 amino acids.

In this sample, this clonotype is medium-sized. The genes are TRBV12-3 or TRBV12-4 and TRBJ1-2; D perhaps matches TRBD1 (5 bases). The CDR3 runs 12 residues. The V end lost 8 bases, the J end lost 2 bases, and 9 bases lay between the germline ends. The chain's CDR3 is CASGRENYGYTF. The CDR3 bases are TGTGCCAGCGGCAGGGAAAACTATGGCTACACCTTC.

This clonotype counts as medium-sized. The chain employs TRBV12-3 or TRBV12-4 and TRBJ1-2, with TRBD1 as a possible D gene (5 bases). Trimming took 3 bases from V and 5 from J, leaving 10 bases between them. This CDR3 region has 13 residues. This CDR3 is CASSFEQGYGYTF. The CDR3 coding sequence is TGTGCCAGCAGTTTTGAGCAGGGTTATGGCTACACCTTC.

Within the sample, this clonotype is large. The CDR3 DNA reads as TGTGCCAGCAGTCCCAGGGCAGGTGACTATGGCTACACCTTC. Its translation: CASSPRAGDYGYTF. The chain recombines TRBV12-3 or TRBV12-4 with TRBJ1-2; maybe TRBD1 (5 bases). V was clipped by 5 bases and J by 3 bases, with 13 bases between them. This CDR3 region has 14 residues.

By share of the sample, this clonotype is large. The V and J genes are TRBV12-3 or TRBV12-4 and TRBJ1-2; 7 positions match TRBD1. The CDR3 contains 15 residues. Losses at the gene ends were 5 bases for V and 1 base for J; bases not matched to a gene: 7. This CDR3 is CASSPRDRSNYGYTF. The CDR3 region has the DNA TGTGCCAGCAGTCCGCGGGACAGAAGTAACTATGGCTACACCTTC.

By share, this clonotype counts as medium-sized. This sequence joins TRBV12-3 or TRBV12-4 and TRBJ1-2; 7 nucleotides line up with TRBD1. This CDR3 contains 13 residues. V lost 5 bases to trimming and J lost 6 bases; unmatched junction nucleotides: 6. CDR3 DNA sequence: TGTGCCAGCAGTCAAACAGGGGAGCATGGCTACACCTTC. This translates into CASSQTGEHGYTF.

This clonotype ranks as medium-sized. This chain links TRBV12-3 or TRBV12-4 with TRBJ1-2, with 9 bases fitting TRBD1. With 6 bases clipped from V and 7 bases from J, the junction kept 15 bases outside the gene matches. The CDR3 sequence is 16 residues long. DNA for the CDR3: TGTGCCAGCAGCTATACATCCGGGACAGGGAAGGTTGGCTACACCTTC. It codes for CASSYTSGTGKVGYTF.

This clonotype was counted many times. A much larger clone sits a single nucleotide away, making a read error possible. V is TRBV12-3 or TRBV12-4 and J is TRBJ1-2; D unresolved. There are 12 residues in the CDR3. The V and J ends lost 5 bases and 6 bases respectively, with 10 bases between them. CDR3: CASSPDGHGYTF. In DNA form, the CDR3 reads TGTGCCAGCAGTCCGGACGGCCATGGCTACACCTTC.

This clonotype is hyperexpanded. This chain uses TRBV12-3 or TRBV12-4 with TRBJ1-2; possibly TRBD1 for D (5 bases). The CDR3 has 12 residues. The ends were cut back, 2 bases at V and 4 bases at J, with 5 bases in the middle. In nucleotides, the CDR3 is TGTGCCAGCAGTTTACAGGGCTATGGCTACACCTTC. Its translation is CASSLQGYGYTF.

This clonotype qualifies as medium-sized. The rearrangement joins TRBV12-3 or TRBV12-4 to TRBJ1-2; 7 positions match TRBD1. The CDR3 runs 13 residues. V gave up 0 bases and J gave up 6 bases; unmatched junction bases: 1. For the CDR3, the DNA is TGTGCCAGCAGTTTAGCCACAGGGGATGGCTACACCTTC. Encoded protein: CASSLATGDGYTF.

This clonotype rates as medium-sized. The gene calls are TRBV12-3 or TRBV12-4 and TRBJ1-2; weak D call: TRBD1 (6 bases). The CDR3 extends over 14 amino acids. The V end lost 5 bases, the J end lost 8 bases, and 18 bases lay between the germline ends. The CDR3 DNA follows: TGTGCCAGCAGTCCTACAGGGAACAGGGCGGGCTACACCTTC. It encodes CASSPTGNRAGYTF.

By proportion, this clonotype is medium-sized. One end of the junction is discordant with germline, which a read error may explain. J is TRBJ1-2 and V is TRBV12-3 or TRBV12-4, with D possibly TRBD1 on 5 matching bases. CDR3 length: 12 amino acids. CDR3: CASSWQGAGYTF. The CDR3 region has the DNA TGTGCCAGTAGTTGGCAGGGCGCTGGCTACACCTTC.

This clonotype is deemed medium-sized (0.01 to 0.1%). V and J are TRBV12-3 or TRBV12-4 and TRBJ1-2; 7 bases are a match to TRBD1. The CDR3 loop spans 16 amino acids. With 9 bases clipped from V and 0 bases from J, the junction kept 13 bases outside the gene matches. The CDR3 region is CASKFGGTAANYGYTF. The DNA of the CDR3 is TGTGCCAGTAAGTTTGGCGGGACAGCAGCTAACTATGGCTACACCTTC.

This clonotype is deemed large. The chain employs TRBV12-3 or TRBV12-4 and TRBJ1-2, with D unresolved. V lost 3 bases, J lost 7 bases, and 9 bases lay in between. This CDR3 is 12 amino acids long. CDR3 protein: CASSFQWGGYTF. For the CDR3, the DNA is TGTGCCAGCAGTTTCCAGTGGGGTGGCTACACCTTC.

This clonotype rates as large. The rearrangement joins TRBV12-3 or TRBV12-4 to TRBJ1-2; unclear D gene. V lost 1 base and J lost 6, with 3 bases in between. This CDR3 has 11 amino acids. As DNA, the CDR3 is TGTGCCAGCAGTTTAGGGCATGGCTACACCTTC. This sequence encodes CASSLGHGYTF.

This clonotype qualifies as medium-sized (0.01 to 0.1%). V usage is TRBV12-3 or TRBV12-4 and J usage is TRBJ1-2; 7 positions agree with TRBD1. CDR3 length equals 14 residues. Trimming at V came to 6 bases and at J to 2 bases, leaving 6 bases not matched to a gene. For the CDR3, the DNA is TGTGCCAGCAGCCCCGGGACAGCAAACTATGGCTACACCTTC. It translates to CASSPGTANYGYTF.

This clonotype is large (0.1 to 1%) within its sample. V and J are TRBV12-3 or TRBV12-4 and TRBJ1-2, with D possibly being TRBD1 (6 bases). Trimming shortened V by 7 bases and J by 2 bases, and 11 bases separated the two germline ends. The CDR3 runs to 13 residues. CDR3 region: CASTGTLNYGYTF. DNA of the CDR3: TGTGCCAGCACCGGGACATTGAACTATGGCTACACCTTC.

In its sample, this clonotype is large. For the CDR3, the DNA is TGTGCCAGCAGTTTCCGCAGGGGATGGGGCTATGGCTACACCTTC. Its protein is CASSFRRGWGYGYTF. This rearrangement joins TRBV12-3 or TRBV12-4 to TRBJ1-2; possibly TRBD1 for D (6 bases). The CDR3 is 15 amino acids. The V gene lost 3 bases and the J gene lost 4 bases, with 15 bases spanning the gap.

This clonotype is labeled medium-sized. The chain has TRBV12-3 or TRBV12-4 and TRBJ1-2; D is possibly TRBD1 (5 bases). V lost 0 bases and J 8 bases, leaving 13 bases between the germline ends. The CDR3 spans 14 residues. Written as DNA, the CDR3 is TGTGCCAGCAGTTTAGCCCTCAGGGTTCGAGGCTACACCTTC. It specifies CASSLALRVRGYTF.

By share of the sample, this clonotype is large (0.1 to 1%). The chain carries TRBV12-3 or TRBV12-4 and TRBJ1-2, with a tentative D call TRBD1 (6 bases). The CDR3 is 13 amino acids. V dropped 4 bases and J dropped 3 bases, with 9 bases sitting between them. CDR3: CASSSQGHYGYTF. CDR3 nucleotides: TGTGCCAGCAGTTCCCAGGGGCACTATGGCTACACCTTC.

By share, this clonotype counts as medium-sized. This sequence joins TRBV12-3 or TRBV12-4 and TRBJ1-2; TRBD1 aligns across 9 bases. This CDR3 has 15 residues. The V gene end was trimmed by 7 bases and the J gene end by 2 bases; junction bases not matched to a gene: 8. The CDR3 loop is CASTSGTGLNYGYTF. In DNA form, the CDR3 reads TGTGCCAGCACCTCCGGGACAGGGTTAAACTATGGCTACACCTTC.

Relative to its sample, this clonotype is medium-sized (0.01 to 0.1%). The chain joins TRBV12-3 or TRBV12-4 to TRBJ1-2; D is unclear. The CDR3 contains 14 residues. With 3 bases removed from V and 0 bases from J, the gap between germline ends came to 8 bases. This CDR3 is CASSFGRANYGYTF. In DNA form, the CDR3 reads TGTGCCAGCAGTTTCGGGAGAGCTAACTATGGCTACACCTTC.

Within the sample, this clonotype is medium-sized. The V call is TRBV12-3 or TRBV12-4, the J call TRBJ1-2; no firm D call. Between the trimmed V and J ends, which lost 1 base and 7 bases, there was a span of 16 bases. The CDR3 has 15 amino acids. The CDR3, as DNA: TGTGCCAGCAGTTTAGTTTCAGGTGTTCGTAGTGGCTACACCTTC. Its translation: CASSLVSGVRSGYTF.

By frequency in the sample, this clonotype is large. Germline is not matched at one junction end, which may reflect a read error. The chain links TRBV12-3 or TRBV12-4 to TRBJ1-2, with D perhaps matching TRBD1 (5 bases). The CDR3 consists of 13 residues. The CDR3 nucleotides read TGTGCCAGCAGCTTAGACAGAAACTATGGCTACACCTTC. As protein: CASSLDRNYGYTF.